Reported below is one T cell receptor (beta chain). This clone was observed a handful of times. What this receptor recognizes is not known. One base away there is no much larger clone; base qualities are not given. For sequencing of the TCRbeta CDR3 region, genomic DNA was extracted from the sorted cells. The immunoSEQ Assay was used for sequencing of TCRbeta CDR3 regions. TCRdb obtained this table from immuneACCESS and retained in-frame rearrangements with V and J assigned. These tables miss some clones; where compared with another copy, unresolved V genes account for less than half of the shortfall, and the remainder is unexplained. The sample contains about 80,000 clones, 70% to 90% of them found a single time. Around 5.1% of the sample is held by the ten biggest clonotypes. These data belong to a study of OX40 agonist ivuxolimab in advanced cancers. Concerning the study at large: Ivuxolimab was a fully human IgG2 agonistic monoclonal antibody targeting the costimulatory receptor OX40 (CD134). Intravenous ivuxolimab was administered to patients every 2 weeks at six dose levels: 0.01, 0.1, 0.3, 1.5, 3 and 10 mg/kg. Among the 50 to 55 dose-escalation patients, approximately 20 had hepatocellular carcinoma, 15 melanoma, 9 renal cell carcinoma and 9 head and neck cancer. In the dose-escalation cohort, 82.7% of patients were male, and the mean age was approximately 55 years, with a range of about 23 to 85. Patients were allowed to have had prior anti-PD-1, anti-PD-L1 or anti-CTLA-4 therapy, and around 37% of the dose-escalation patients had previously received checkpoint inhibitors. Partial responses were achieved by three dose-escalation patients, of whom one had hepatocellular carcinoma and two had cutaneous melanoma. Peripheral TCRbeta sequencing aimed to test whether ivuxolimab altered TCR sequence diversity and caused clonal T-cell expansion. The paper describes the monotherapy dose-escalation part (N of about 47 patients) of the phase I trial of ivuxolimab.

The germline V gene provides CDR1 SGHTA and CDR2 FQGNSA. Inclusive of the bounding cysteine and phenylalanine, the CDR3 is 13 residues long. Only the CDR3 portion is preserved as DNA: 39 bases, with reading frame beginning at the first base. At the junction V is shortened by 3 bases and J by 5 bases, with 11 bases in between. Findings and caveats that apply to the study as a whole: After ivuxolimab, CD8+ T cells had more expanded clones than CD4+ T cells on average. Clonal expansion of both CD4+ and CD8+ blood T cells was observed from baseline to week 6 at doses 0.1 to 3.0 mg/kg. Low levels of normalized T-cell clonal expansion were also seen in some nonresponding patients. The antigen specificity of the peripheral T cells that underwent clonal expansion was not determined. Partial responders in the 0.1-3.0 mg/kg groups had among the lowest normalized peripheral clonal expansion, especially among CD8+ T cells.

The trial excluded patients who had a history of autoimmune disease or were on systemic immunosuppression. Peripheral blood for TCR sequencing was drawn from every dose cohort at baseline, at cycle 4 day 1 and at cycle 7 day 1. Samples came from an open-label, multicenter, first-in-human phase I dose-escalation trial of ivuxolimab. Adults with locally advanced or metastatic melanoma, renal cell carcinoma, hepatocellular carcinoma or head and neck squamous cell carcinoma were enrolled in the trial. Before TCR sequencing, CD4+ T cells and CD8+ T cells were sorted from peripheral blood as separate populations.

The sample here was CD4+ or CD8+ T cells sorted from blood, taken in a trial of the OX40 agonist ivuxolimab. This TCR was sampled from an adult with an advanced solid tumor such as melanoma, head and neck, liver or kidney cancer. The chain employs TRBV7-2 and TRBJ2-7, with a tentative D call of TRBD1 or TRBD2, each matching 6 bases. The DNA sequence is given as TGTGCCAGCAGCTTTAGGGGGGTCAACGAGCAGTACTTC. Protein translation: CASSFRGVNEQYF.